The source of this T cell receptor (beta chain) is a study of cytomegalovirus exposure and HLA in healthy donors. This clone was detected a few times. V lost 5 bases to trimming and J lost 7 bases; unmatched junction nucleotides: 12. The CDR3 covers 17 residues. CDR1 is MDHEN and CDR2 is SYDVKM in the germline V gene. PCR amplification relied on 60 Vbeta primers (plus 13 Jbeta primers). Sequenced by immunoSEQ multiplex PCR; TCRdb stores in-frame clones only, minus some. This sample has some 110,000 clones, with roughly 13% found just once. The source material was PBMCs. This chain uses TRBV28 with TRBJ2-1; TRBD2 matches at 12 bases. The origin of this receptor is a man in his forties or fifties in good health and CMV-seropositive. The CDR3 loop reads CASSHAPTSGSVNEQFF. CDR3 in DNA: TGTGCCAGCAGTCACGCTCCGACTAGCGGGAGCGTTAATGAGCAGTTCTTC.